These T cell receptor beta chains were read from a single sample in a study of T cells in Graves' hyperthyroidism and ophthalmopathy. MiXCR, applied by TCRdb to the multiplex PCR reads, yields one record per CDR3 protein. Here the sample spans some 490,000 distinct CDR3 sequences, 22% being singletons. The sequenced sample consisted of blood. Receptors originate from a woman aged 70-85 years with Graves' ophthalmopathy. CDR3s include the opening cysteine and the closing phenylalanine or tryptophan. Fields, in order: V gene, J gene, CDR3 protein.

TRBV7-3,TRBJ2-2,CASRPRLAGGTGELFF
TRBV19,TRBJ1-5,CASREGGPQHF
TRBV27,TRBJ2-5,CASSPRDRGQETQYF
TRBV6-1,TRBJ2-3,CASTQPGVDTQYF
TRBV11-2,TRBJ2-1,CASSLAPGLAVEQFF
TRBV6-5,TRBJ2-1,CASSYLAGGSNEQFF
TRBV6-5,TRBJ1-2,CASSYSSHRELPYYGYTF
TRBV9,TRBJ2-1,CASSVRVAGEGEQFF
TRBV20-1,TRBJ2-3,CSASQFGLAGGTDTQYF
TRBV5-1,TRBJ2-4,CASSLDGWGGAKNIQYF
TRBV12-5,TRBJ2-5,CASGSGPWETQYF
TRBV7-2,TRBJ2-3,CASSFRGISTDTQYF
TRBV12-3/TRBV12-4,TRBJ1-3,CASSFVGQGENTIYF
TRBV7-2,TRBJ1-5,CASSQYRGGVSQPQHF
TRBV20-1,TRBJ1-2,CSARVGQGAHGYTF
TRBV29-1,TRBJ2-3,CSAGRTRPTDTQYF
TRBV12-3/TRBV12-4,TRBJ2-1,CASSLILAGSEQFF
TRBV20-1,TRBJ1-1,CSARGFRVEAFF
TRBV9,TRBJ1-2,CASSVVSVGYGYTF
TRBV2,TRBJ2-3,CASRGTKEDTQYF